The present TCR beta chain was sequenced within a study of T cells after yellow fever vaccination (dated by TCRdb to between 2018 and 2021). For the wider study: Libraries from fractions with low cell numbers were prepared with the SMART-Seq v4 Ultra Low Input RNA kit. Two healthy male donors made up the cohort, one aged 18 to 29 years and the other aged 30 to 40 years. Bulk PBMC replicates and cell subsets were isolated from blood drawn at multiple timepoints before and after both primary and secondary immunization. To follow T-cell clones before and after primary and booster YFV17D yellow fever vaccination, bulk TCR alpha and beta repertoires were sequenced over time.

Synthesis of TCR cDNA relied on 5'RACE template switching, a step that introduced a universal primer site along with unique molecular identifiers. Priming for cDNA synthesis came from both the TCR alpha and TCR beta constant segments. Libraries were amplified in two PCR steps, with sample barcodes and sequencing adapters added in the second step. Sequencing of libraries was done on Illumina HiSeq 2500 (2x100 bp) or NovaSeq (2x150 bp). The study's processing was this. Reads were demultiplexed and collapsed into UMI consensus sequences with MIGEC, and V(D)J alignment was performed with MiXCR. Clonotypes responding to the vaccine were identified with edgeR on replicate PBMC samples, with the criteria of FDR below 0.01 and a log2 fold change above 5 up to day 15. Each bulk clonotype received a CD4 or CD8 identity based on whether the sequenced CD4 or CD8 repertoire contained that clonotype at higher abundance. The public reads were run again by TCRdb, first through fastp at Q25 and then through MiXCR, and only productive beta chains were kept. Rows are unified per CDR3 protein, each entry keeping the most common DNA and genes. Clone size and V and J calls follow TCRdb, not the original study. For this sample there are 60,000 to 85,000 distinct CDR3 sequences; just over 6.5% appear just once. The ten largest clonotypes hold 37% of the sample.

The full study reports these points: Because abundant contaminating clonotypes from the bulk population could be contained in FACS-sorted repertoires, computational filtering was required. Only two donors were included in the study, so the extent to which the findings can be generalized is limited. The secondary T-cell response was weaker than the primary response but faster, peaking on day 5 instead of day 15. A small fraction of clonotypes appeared in both the CD4 and CD8 compartments, likely as a result of convergent recombination. Most clones expanded after primary vaccination (almost 98% of CD4 and roughly 88% of CD8) were re-detected after the booster, suggesting that broad memory maintenance occurred.

The treatment or condition label of this sample denotes: live attenuated yellow fever vaccine strain. PBMCs were isolated from peripheral blood using a standard Ficoll-Paque protocol. CD4 and CD8 T-cell fractions were isolated with Dynabeads CD4 and CD8 positive selection kits. TriZol was used to extract RNA from bulk PBMCs, from CD4 and CD8 fractions, and from dextramer-positive and dextramer-negative fractions. This clonotype was seen ten or more times. The antigen it recognizes is unknown. The input lacks base qualities; no much larger clone sits a single base away. The receptor was isolated from a man aged 18 to 35 who received the YFV17D yellow fever vaccine. This sample comprised CD8+ T cells sorted from PBMCs, obtained roughly 47 days after the first yellow fever vaccination.

The CDR3 corresponds to CASSPTGPSMETQYF. The DNA reads TGTGCCAGCAGTCCCACCGGGCCTAGTATGGAGACCCAGTACTTC. The sequence joins TRBV28 to TRBJ2-5, with the D segment identity uncertain. From the germline V gene, CDR1 is MDHEN and CDR2 is SYDVKM. V is shortened by 5 bases, J by 5 bases, and the region joining them spans 18 bases. The CDR3, from cysteine to phenylalanine, totals 15 residues. The entry retains the CDR3 DNA only, 45 bases that are in frame from base 1.